A selection of T cell receptor beta chains follows, all from one sample in a study of shared clonotypes between healthy human individuals. Profiled with immunoSEQ multiplex PCR; TCRdb holds only in-frame clones, not every one. The data contain about 1.1 million clones, 77% of them singletons. Sequencing was done on a sample of memory CD4+ T cells from PBMCs. Receptors originate from a man in his late teens or twenties in good health. Some clones in this sample may be carry-over from other donors' samples. The conserved cysteine and the conserved F or W are not part of the CDR3 here.

TRBJ2-7 TRBV10-2 ASSPLGGLAEYEQY
TRBJ2-7 TRBV6-1 ASNVAGGPYEQY
TRBJ1-3 TRBV6-5 ASSPNRRSGNTIY
TRBJ2-1 TRBV6-4 ASSDSAGSYNEQF
TRBJ2-1 TRBV5-1 ASSLSFSGTGDDEQF
TRBJ2-2 TRBV5-4 ASSFPGQQGPGELF
TRBJ1-2 TRBV28 ASSLSGTGEYGYT
TRBJ1-1 TRBV29-1 SVDNSGGTEAF
TRBJ1-2 TRBV18 ASSPARDSNYGYT
TRBJ1-3 TRBV7-2 ASSPPGFRNTIY
TRBJ2-3 TRBV9 ASSVDPGRAGSDTQY
TRBJ1-2 TRBV30 AWGDTGAPDT
TRBJ2-7 TRBV7-2 ASSPHRVYEQY
TRBJ2-1 TRBV10-3 AISEPGLASNEQF
TRBJ1-5 TRBV12-5 ASGLAGEGQPQH
TRBJ1-2 TRBV7-2 ASSLVSWDGYT
TRBJ2-5 TRBV29-1 SVERQGGETQY
TRBJ1-2 TRBV20-1 SVPPDRGYT
TRBJ2-2 TRBV5-1 ASSLITGELF
TRBJ2-5 TRBV29-1 SAGQTSVTQY
TRBJ1-2 TRBV11-2 ASSLVGAGPGLSNYGYT
TRBJ1-2 TRBV28 ASSLGDTGVASGYT
TRBJ1-4 TRBV28 ASSSSQGLF
TRBJ1-2 TRBV9 ASSVAPGGANYGYT
TRBJ1-2 TRBV28 ASSENGGLGYGYT
TRBJ2-7 TRBV4-2 ASSQDPRGYEQY
TRBJ2-1 TRBV5-5 ASSFNSQGLGSGQF
TRBJ2-7 TRBV6-1 ASSARTSGGSYEQY
TRBJ2-3 TRBV28 ASRAPGQGRTDTQY
TRBJ1-5 TRBV5-1 ASSLDPGPNQPQH
TRBJ2-7 TRBV18 ASSSNREVTYEQY
TRBJ1-1 TRBV6-6 ASSQQTGNTEAF
TRBJ1-4 TRBV5-1 ASRVQAPNEKLF
TRBJ2-1 TRBV5-4 ASTPDHGGRISNEQF
TRBJ2-5 TRBV19 ASRVGAGQGLQETQY
TRBJ1-1 TRBV5-1 ASSRGNTEAF
TRBJ1-1 TRBV12-5 ASGPDWAPPEAF